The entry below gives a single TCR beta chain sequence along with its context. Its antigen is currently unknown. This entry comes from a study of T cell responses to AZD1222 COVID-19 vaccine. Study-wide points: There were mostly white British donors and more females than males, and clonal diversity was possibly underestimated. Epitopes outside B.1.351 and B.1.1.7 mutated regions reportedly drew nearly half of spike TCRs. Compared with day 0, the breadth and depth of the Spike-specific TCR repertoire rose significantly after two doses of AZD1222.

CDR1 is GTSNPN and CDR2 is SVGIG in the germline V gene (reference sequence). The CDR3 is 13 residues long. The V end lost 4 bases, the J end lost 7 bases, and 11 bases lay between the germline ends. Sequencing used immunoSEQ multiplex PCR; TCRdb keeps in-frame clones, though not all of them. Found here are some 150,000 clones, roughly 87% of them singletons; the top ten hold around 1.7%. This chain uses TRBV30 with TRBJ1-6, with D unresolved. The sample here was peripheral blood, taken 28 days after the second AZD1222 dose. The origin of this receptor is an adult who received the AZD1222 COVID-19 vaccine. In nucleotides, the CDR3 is TGTGCCTGGAATTTGGTTGACAATTCACCCCTCCACTTT. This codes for CAWNLVDNSPLHF.